Detailed here is one T cell receptor beta chain. This sample was taken from a study of blood T cell repertoires in COVID-19. For the study at large: Sample material is recorded as cDNA or gDNA derived from T cells, B-cell-depleted T cells, or PBMCs.

Individuals aged roughly 18 to 95 years were recruited from roughly 23 US areas. Germline CDR1 reads SGHVS; CDR2 reads FQNEAQ. J gave up 8 bases and V 0 bases, and 9 bases lay outside the gene matches. CDR3 length: 15 residues. Original methodology: The authors estimated nucleated cell counts from reference gene primer amplification. Sequenced by immunoSEQ multiplex PCR; TCRdb stores in-frame clones only, minus some. V, J and clone size reflect that table, while D and trimming were determined from the DNA. In the table there are roughly 200,000 clones, around 83% of which are singletons. Sequencing was carried out using PBMCs or T cells enriched from blood (not recorded which). The gene calls are TRBV7-8 and TRBJ1-2; 7 nucleotides line up with TRBD1. The source of this sequence is a woman in her forties in a cohort exposed to, infected with or recovered from COVID-19 (not recorded which). The CDR3 sequence: CASSLAVRQGSGYTF. CDR3 nucleotides: TGTGCCAGCAGCTTAGCTGTCCGACAGGGATCGGGCTACACCTTC.